Described below is a single TCR beta chain sequence and its context. The sample comes from a study of T cell changes during pregnancy in multiple sclerosis. This CDR3 has 14 amino acids. Germline V gene sequence: CDR1 MDHEN, CDR2 SYDVKM. V shed 6 bases and J shed 3 bases, with 15 bases lying between them. Method: immunoSEQ multiplex PCR; TCRdb's copy keeps in-frame clones and lacks some. Here the sample spans about 60,000 clones, 90% being singletons. This specimen was peripheral blood, taken in the second trimester of pregnancy. The receptor was derived from a female donor in good health, enrolled as a control in a pregnancy study. This sequence joins TRBV28 and TRBJ2-7, with D perhaps TRBD2 (5 bases). CDR3 sequence reads: CASSDPIEGYEQYF. DNA for the CDR3: TGTGCCAGCAGCGACCCAATCGAGGGCTACGAGCAGTACTTC.